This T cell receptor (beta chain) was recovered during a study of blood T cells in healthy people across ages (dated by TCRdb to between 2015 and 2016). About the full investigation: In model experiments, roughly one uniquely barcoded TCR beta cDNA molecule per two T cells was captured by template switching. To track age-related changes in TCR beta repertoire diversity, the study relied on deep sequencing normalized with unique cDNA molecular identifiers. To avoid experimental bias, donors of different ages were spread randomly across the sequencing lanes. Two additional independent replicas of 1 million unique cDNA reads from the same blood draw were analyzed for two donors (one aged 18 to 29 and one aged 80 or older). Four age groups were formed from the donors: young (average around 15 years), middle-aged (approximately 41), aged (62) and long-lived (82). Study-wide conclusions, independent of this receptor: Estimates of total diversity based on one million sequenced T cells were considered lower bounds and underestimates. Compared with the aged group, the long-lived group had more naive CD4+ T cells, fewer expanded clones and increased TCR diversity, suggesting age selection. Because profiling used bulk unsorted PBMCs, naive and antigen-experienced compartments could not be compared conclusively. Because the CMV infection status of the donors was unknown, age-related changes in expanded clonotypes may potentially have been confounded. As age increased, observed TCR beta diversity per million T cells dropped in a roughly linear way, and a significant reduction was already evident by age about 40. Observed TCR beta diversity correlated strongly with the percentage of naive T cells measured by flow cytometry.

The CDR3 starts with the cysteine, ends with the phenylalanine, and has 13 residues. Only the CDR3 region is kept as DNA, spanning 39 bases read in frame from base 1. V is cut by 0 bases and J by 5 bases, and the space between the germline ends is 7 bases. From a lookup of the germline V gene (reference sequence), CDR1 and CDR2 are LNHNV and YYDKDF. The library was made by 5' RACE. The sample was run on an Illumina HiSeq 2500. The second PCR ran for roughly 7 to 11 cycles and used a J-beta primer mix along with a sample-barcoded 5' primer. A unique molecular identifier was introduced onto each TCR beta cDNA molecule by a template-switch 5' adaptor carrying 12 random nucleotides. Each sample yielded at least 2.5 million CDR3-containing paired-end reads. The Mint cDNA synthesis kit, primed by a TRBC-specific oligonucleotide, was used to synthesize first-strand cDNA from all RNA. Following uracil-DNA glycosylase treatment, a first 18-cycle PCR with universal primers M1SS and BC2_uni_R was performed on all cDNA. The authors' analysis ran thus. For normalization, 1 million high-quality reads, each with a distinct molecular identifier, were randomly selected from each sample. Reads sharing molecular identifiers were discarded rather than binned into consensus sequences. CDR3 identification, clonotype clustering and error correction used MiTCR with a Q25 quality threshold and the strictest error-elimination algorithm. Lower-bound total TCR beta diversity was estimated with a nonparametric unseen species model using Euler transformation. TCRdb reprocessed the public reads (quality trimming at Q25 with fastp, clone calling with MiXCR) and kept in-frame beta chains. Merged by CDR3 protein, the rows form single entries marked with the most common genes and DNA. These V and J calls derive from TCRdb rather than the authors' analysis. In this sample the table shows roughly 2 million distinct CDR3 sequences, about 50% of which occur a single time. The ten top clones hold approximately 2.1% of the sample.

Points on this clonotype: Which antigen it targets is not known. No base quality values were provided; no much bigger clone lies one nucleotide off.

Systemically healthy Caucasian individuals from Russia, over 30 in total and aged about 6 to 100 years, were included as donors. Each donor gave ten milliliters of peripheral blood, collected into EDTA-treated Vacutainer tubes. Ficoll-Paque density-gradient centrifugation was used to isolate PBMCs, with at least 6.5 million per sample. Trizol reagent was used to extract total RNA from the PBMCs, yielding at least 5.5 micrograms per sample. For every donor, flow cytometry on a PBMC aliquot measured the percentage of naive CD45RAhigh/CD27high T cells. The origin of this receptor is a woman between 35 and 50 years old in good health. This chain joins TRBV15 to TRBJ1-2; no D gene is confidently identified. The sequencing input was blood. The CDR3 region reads CATSRDFPYGYTF. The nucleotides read TGTGCCACCAGCAGAGATTTCCCGTATGGCTACACCTTC.